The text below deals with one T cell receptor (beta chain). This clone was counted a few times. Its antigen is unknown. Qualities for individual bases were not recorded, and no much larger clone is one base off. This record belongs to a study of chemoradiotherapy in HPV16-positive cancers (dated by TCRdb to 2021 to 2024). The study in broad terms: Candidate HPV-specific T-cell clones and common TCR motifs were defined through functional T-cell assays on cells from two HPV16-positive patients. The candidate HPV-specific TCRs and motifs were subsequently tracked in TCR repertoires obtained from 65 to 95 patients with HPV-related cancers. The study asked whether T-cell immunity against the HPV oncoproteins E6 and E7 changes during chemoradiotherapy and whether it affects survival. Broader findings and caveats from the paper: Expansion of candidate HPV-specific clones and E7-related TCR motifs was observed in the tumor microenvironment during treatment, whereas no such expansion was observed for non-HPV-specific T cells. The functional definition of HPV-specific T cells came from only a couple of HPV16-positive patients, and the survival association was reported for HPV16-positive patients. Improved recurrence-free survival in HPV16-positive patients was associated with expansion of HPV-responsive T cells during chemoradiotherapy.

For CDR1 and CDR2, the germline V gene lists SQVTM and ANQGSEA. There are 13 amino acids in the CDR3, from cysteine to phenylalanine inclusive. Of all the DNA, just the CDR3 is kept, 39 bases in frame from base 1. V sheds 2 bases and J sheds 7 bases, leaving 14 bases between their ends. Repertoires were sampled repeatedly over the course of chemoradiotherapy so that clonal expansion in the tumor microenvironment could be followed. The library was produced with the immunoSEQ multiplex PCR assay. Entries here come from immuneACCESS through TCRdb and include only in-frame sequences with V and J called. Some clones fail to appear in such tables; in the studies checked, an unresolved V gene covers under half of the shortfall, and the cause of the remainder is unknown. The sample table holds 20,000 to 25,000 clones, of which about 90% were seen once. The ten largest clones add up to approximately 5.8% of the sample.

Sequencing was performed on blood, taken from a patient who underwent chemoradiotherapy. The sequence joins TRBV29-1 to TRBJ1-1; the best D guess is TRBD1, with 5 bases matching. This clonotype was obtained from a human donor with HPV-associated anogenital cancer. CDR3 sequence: CSVENLARGEAFF. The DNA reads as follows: TGCAGCGTTGAAAATTTGGCGAGGGGTGAAGCTTTCTTT.